This T cell receptor beta chain originates from a study of blood T cell repertoires in COVID-19. The wider study: The samples span acute and convalescent COVID-19 from the United States, Italy and Spain. The analysed material was cDNA or gDNA that came from T cells, B-cell-depleted T cells, or PBMCs.

Per the study methods: Reference gene primer amplification in the assay estimated nucleated cell counts. Produced via immunoSEQ multiplex PCR; TCRdb's table is partial and in-frame only. For V, J and clone size, that table is used; D and trimming come from the DNA. The data hold some 400,000 clones, with around 87% observed a single time. Germline assignment: CDR1 SGHTA and CDR2 FQGNSA. The CDR3 is made up of 14 amino acids. Trimming stripped 5 bases from V and 5 bases from J, with 16 bases between. The rearrangement links TRBV7-2 to TRBJ2-7; maybe TRBD1 (5 bases). Specimen: peripheral blood. This receptor was taken from a man in his late teens or twenties with active or convalescent COVID-19. The CDR3: CASSQPDTNHEQYF. CDR3 nucleotide sequence: TGTGCCAGCAGCCAGCCGGACACCAACCACGAGCAGTACTTC.